The T cell receptor beta chain described here comes from a study of blood T cell repertoires in COVID-19. Study details: The samples span acute and convalescent COVID-19 from the United States, Italy and Spain.

CDR1 and CDR2 (germline): SGHTA, FQGNSA. V was pared by 8 bases and J by 3 bases, with 5 bases of the junction left unmatched. This CDR3 is built from 14 residues. Original methodology: The assay estimated nucleated cells by amplifying reference gene primers. Here immunoSEQ multiplex PCR was the method, and the copy in TCRdb shows in-frame clones only, minus some. V and J calls and clone size follow that table, whereas D and trimming were derived from the DNA. The sample gives about 200,000 clones, approximately 94% of which show up once; roughly 0.7% is in the top ten. Sequenced input: peripheral blood. The receptor was isolated from a man in his thirties or forties with COVID-19, enrolled during active disease. The genes are TRBV7-2 and TRBJ2-1; 9 nucleotides align to TRBD2. The CDR3 protein is CASEAGGVYNEQFF. DNA for the CDR3: TGTGCCAGCGAAGCGGGGGGAGTCTACAATGAGCAGTTCTTC.